Sequencing of this TCR beta chain was carried out in a study of cytotoxic CD8 clonotypes in ibrutinib-treated CLL. On the study more broadly: Patients: roughly ten relapsed/refractory, roughly 14 treatment-naive, under 18 IGHV unmutated. General study findings and limits: Ibrutinib response saw clonality rise, and progression saw it return toward baseline.

Clones were read by immunoSEQ multiplex PCR, and TCRdb kept only the in-frame ones, dropping some. The sample includes some 200,000 clones, about two thirds of them seen just once. On this clone itself: No antigen is known for it.

Investigators sourced approximately 1.8 micrograms of genomic DNA from cryopreserved PBMCs for TCR beta libraries. Per the germline V gene, CDR1 is SGHAT and CDR2 is FQNNGV. Trimming took 3 bases from V and 3 from J, leaving 12 bases between them. The length of the CDR3 is 16 residues. Specimen: PBMCs, collected after 24 months of ibrutinib treatment. The J gene is TRBJ2-6, the V gene TRBV11-2; D is unresolved. The receptor comes from a human donor with chronic lymphocytic leukemia. The CDR3 is CASSFSRTSGANVLTF. The CDR3 bases are TGTGCCAGCAGCTTTTCTCGGACGAGTGGGGCCAACGTCCTGACTTTC.